Detailed here is one T cell receptor (beta chain). This sample was included in a study of blood T cell repertoires in COVID-19. Study-wide background: Donors in the United States, Italy and Spain gave samples during acute or convalescent COVID-19.

Libraries were prepared by immunoSEQ multiplex PCR; TCRdb keeps only in-frame clonotypes and omits some of them. The sample holds 250,000 to 300,000 clones, approximately 80% seen once. Trimming removed 5 bases at V and 8 bases at J, with 22 bases between. CDR1 SGHAT and CDR2 FQNNGV come from the germline V gene. This CDR3 contains 16 residues. Sequences were obtained from PBMCs or T cells enriched from blood (not recorded which). The sequence derives from a man between 35 and 55 years old who had been exposed to COVID-19. The gene calls are TRBV11-2 and TRBJ2-1; weak D call: TRBD1 (6 bases). CDR3 sequence reads: CASSQPWQGSGHEQFF. The CDR3 DNA reads as TGTGCCAGCAGCCAGCCGTGGCAGGGGAGTGGCCATGAGCAGTTCTTC.